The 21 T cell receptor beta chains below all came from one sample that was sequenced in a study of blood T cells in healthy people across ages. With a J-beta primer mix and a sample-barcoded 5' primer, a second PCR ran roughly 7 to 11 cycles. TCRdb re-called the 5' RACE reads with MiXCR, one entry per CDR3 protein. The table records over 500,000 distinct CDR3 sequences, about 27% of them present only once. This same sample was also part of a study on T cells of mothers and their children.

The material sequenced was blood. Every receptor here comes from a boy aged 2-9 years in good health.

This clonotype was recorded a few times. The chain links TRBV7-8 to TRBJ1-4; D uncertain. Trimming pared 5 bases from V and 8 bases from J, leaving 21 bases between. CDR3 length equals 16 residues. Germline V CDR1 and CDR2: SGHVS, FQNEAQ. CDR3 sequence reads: CASSLRRTVPNEKLFF. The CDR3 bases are TGTGCCAGCAGCCTACGAAGGACGGTCCCGAACGAAAAACTGTTTTTT. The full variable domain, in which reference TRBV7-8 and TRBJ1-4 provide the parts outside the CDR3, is GAGVSQSPRYKVAKRGQDVALRCDPISGHVSLFWYQQALGQGPEFLTYFQNEAQLDKSGLPSDRFFAERPEGSVSTLKIQRTQQEDSAVYLCASSLRRTVPNEKLFFGSGTQLSVL.

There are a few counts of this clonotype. DNA for the CDR3: TGTGCCACCAGCATGGACAGGGGGCCGGGAGGCTACACCTTC. It encodes CATSMDRGPGGYTF. This chain connects TRBV15 to TRBJ1-2, with 11 bases that match TRBD1. The CDR3 length is 14 residues. CDR1 LNHNV and CDR2 YYDKDF come from the germline V gene (reference sequence). V gave up 4 bases and J gave up 8 bases; unmatched junction bases: 6. The full variable domain, in which reference TRBV15 and TRBJ1-2 provide the parts outside the CDR3, is DAMVIQNPRYQVTQFGKPVTLSCSQTLNHNVMYWYQQKSSQAPKLLFHYYDKDFNNEADTPDNFQSRRPNTSFCFLDIRSPGLGDTAMYLCATSMDRGPGGYTFGSGTRLTVV.

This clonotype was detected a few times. The CDR3 DNA reads TGTGCCAGCAGCTTTAGCGGGAGGGTCGACGAGCAGTACTTC. It translates to CASSFSGRVDEQYF. This chain joins TRBV11-2 and TRBJ2-7; 11 nucleotides align to TRBD2. The V segment lost 3 bases and the J segment 5 bases; nucleotides outside the gene matches: 3. CDR3 length equals 14 residues. CDR1 is SGHAT, CDR2 FQNNGV, per germline.

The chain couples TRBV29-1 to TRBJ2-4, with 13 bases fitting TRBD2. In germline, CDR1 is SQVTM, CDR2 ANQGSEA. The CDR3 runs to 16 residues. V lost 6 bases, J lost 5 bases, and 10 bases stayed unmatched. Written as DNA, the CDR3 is TGCAGCGTCGAAAAACTAGCGGGAGGGCCCCAAAACATTCAGTACTTC. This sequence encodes CSVEKLAGGPQNIQYF.

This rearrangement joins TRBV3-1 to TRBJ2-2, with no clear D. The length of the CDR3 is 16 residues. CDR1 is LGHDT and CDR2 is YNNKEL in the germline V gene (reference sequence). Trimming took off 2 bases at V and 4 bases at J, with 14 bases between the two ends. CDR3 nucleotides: TGTGCCAGCAGCCAAAAGTTAGCTCGGTTCACCGGGGAGCTGTTTTTT. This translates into CASSQKLARFTGELFF.

CDR3 nucleotide sequence: TGTGCCAGCAGCTTAATGAGCGACAGGGCCGGCTACACCTTC. This codes for CASSLMSDRAGYTF. The chain uses TRBV7-9 and TRBJ1-2; 7 nucleotides align to TRBD1. Germline loops: CDR1 SEHNR, CDR2 FQNEAQ (reference sequence). CDR3 length: 14 amino acids. The V segment lost 2 bases and the J segment 8 bases; nucleotides outside the gene matches: 8. Looking up the rest from reference TRBV7-9 and TRBJ1-2 gives the full variable domain: DTGVSQNPRHKITKRGQNVTFRCDPISEHNRLYWYRQTLGQGPEFLTYFQNEAQLEKSRLLSDRFSAERPKGSFSTLEIQRTEQGDSAMYLCASSLMSDRAGYTFGSGTRLTVV.

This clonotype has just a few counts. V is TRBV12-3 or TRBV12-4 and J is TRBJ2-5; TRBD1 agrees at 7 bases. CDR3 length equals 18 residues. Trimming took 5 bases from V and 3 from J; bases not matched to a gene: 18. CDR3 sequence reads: CASSPSLGVGTEKETQYF. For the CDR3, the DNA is TGTGCCAGCAGTCCCTCCCTGGGGGTCGGGACAGAAAAAGAGACCCAGTACTTC.

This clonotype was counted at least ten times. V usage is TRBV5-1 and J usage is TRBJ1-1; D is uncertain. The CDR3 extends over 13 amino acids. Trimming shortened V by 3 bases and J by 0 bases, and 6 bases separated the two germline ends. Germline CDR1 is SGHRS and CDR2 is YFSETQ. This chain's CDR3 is CASSSGMNTEAFF. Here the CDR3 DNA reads TGCGCCAGCAGCTCCGGTATGAACACTGAAGCTTTCTTT.

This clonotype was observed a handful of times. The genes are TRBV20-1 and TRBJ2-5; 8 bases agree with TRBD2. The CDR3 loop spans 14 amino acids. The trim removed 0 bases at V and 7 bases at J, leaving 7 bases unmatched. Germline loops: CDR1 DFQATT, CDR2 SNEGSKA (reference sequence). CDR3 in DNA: TGCAGTGCTAGAGATCTGGGACTAGGGGGGACCCAGTACTTC. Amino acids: CSARDLGLGGTQYF.

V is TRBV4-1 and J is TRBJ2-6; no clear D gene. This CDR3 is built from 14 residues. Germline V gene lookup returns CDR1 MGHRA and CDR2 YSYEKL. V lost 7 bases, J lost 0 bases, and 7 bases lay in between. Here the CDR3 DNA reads TGCGCCAGCACCCAGGTCTCTGGGGCCAACGTCCTGACTTTC. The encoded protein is CASTQVSGANVLTF.

The CDR3 bases are TGTGCCAGCAGTGAAGGGGGAGGGCGTGCCTATGGCTACACCTTC. The encoded protein is CASSEGGGRAYGYTF. The rearrangement links TRBV6-1 to TRBJ1-2; D is unclear. V lost 1 base and J 4 bases, leaving 13 bases between the germline ends. The CDR3 is made up of 15 amino acids. Germline V lookup: CDR1 MNHNS, CDR2 SASEGT.

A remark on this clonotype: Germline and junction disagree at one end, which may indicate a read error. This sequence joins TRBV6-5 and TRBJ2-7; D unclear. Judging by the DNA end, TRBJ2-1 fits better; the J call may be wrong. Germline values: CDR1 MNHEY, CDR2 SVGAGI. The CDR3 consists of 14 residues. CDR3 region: CASGYSLTYNEQFF. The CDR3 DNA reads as TGTGCCAGCGGTTACTCCCTTACTTACAATGAGCAGTTCTTC.

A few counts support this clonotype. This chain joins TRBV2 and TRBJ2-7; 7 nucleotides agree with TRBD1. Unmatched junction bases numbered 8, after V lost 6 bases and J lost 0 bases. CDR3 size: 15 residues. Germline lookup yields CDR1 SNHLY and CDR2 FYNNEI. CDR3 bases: TGTGCCAGCAGATCTCCGGGACAGAGCTCCTACGAGCAGTACTTC. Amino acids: CASRSPGQSSYEQYF.

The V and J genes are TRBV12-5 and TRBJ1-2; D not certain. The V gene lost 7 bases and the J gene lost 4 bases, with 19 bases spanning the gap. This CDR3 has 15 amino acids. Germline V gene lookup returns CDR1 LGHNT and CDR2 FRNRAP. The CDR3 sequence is CASAPGPLGFYGYTF. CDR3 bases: TGTGCTAGTGCCCCGGGTCCCTTAGGATTCTATGGCTACACCTTC.

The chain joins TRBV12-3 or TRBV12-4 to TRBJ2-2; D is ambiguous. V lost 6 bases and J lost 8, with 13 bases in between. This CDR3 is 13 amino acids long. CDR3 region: CASSRRREGELFF. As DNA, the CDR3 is TGTGCCAGCAGCCGTAGACGAGAGGGGGAGCTGTTTTTT.

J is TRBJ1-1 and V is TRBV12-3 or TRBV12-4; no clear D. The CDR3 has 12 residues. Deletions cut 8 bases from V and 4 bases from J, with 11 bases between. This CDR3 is CASAPKGTEAFF. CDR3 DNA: TGTGCCAGCGCTCCCAAGGGCACTGAAGCTTTCTTT.

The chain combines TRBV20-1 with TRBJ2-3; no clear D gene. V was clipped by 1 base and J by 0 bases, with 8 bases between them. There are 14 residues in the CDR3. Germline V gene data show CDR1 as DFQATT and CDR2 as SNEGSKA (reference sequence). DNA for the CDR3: TGCAGTGCTAGAGCCCCTCAAAGCACAGATACGCAGTATTTT. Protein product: CSARAPQSTDTQYF.

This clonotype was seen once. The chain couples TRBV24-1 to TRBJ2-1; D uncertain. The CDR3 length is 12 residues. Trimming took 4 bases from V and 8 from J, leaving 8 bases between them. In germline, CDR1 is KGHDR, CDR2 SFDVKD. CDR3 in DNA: TGTGCCACCAGTGACAGTTCGTATGAGCAGTTCTTC. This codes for CATSDSSYEQFF.

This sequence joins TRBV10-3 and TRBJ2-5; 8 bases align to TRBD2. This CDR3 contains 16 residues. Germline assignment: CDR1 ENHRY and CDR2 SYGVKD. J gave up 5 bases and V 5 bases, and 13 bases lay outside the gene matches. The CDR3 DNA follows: TGTGCCATCAGTAGCCTAGGAGCGGGAGAAGCGGAGACCCAGTACTTC. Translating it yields CAISSLGAGEAETQYF.

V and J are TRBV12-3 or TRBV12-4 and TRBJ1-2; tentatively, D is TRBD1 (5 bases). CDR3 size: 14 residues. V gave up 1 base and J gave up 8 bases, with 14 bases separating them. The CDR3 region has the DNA TGTGCCAGCAGTTTAGGGACATCCGGGTACGGCTACACCTTC. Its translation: CASSLGTSGYGYTF.

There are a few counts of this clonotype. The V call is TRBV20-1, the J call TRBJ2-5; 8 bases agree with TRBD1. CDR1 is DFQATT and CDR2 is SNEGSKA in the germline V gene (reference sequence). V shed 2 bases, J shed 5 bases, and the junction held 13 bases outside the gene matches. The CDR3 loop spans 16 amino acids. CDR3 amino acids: CSARSPTGTGGETQYF. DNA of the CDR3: TGCAGTGCTAGATCCCCGACCGGGACAGGAGGCGAGACCCAGTACTTC.